This passage covers 27 T cell receptor beta chains from one sample sequenced in a study of T cells after yellow fever vaccination. From the 5' RACE reads, TCRdb called clonotypes with MiXCR, one entry per CDR3 protein. Among 500,000 to 650,000 distinct CDR3 sequences listed, 17% were seen once. Sequenced material: PBMCs, taken 5 to 6 days after the first yellow fever vaccination. The origin of the receptors is a man between 18 and 29 years old who received the YFV17D yellow fever vaccine.

This clonotype was seen only a few times. CDR3 sequence (DNA): TGTGCCATCAAACCGACAGGTTCCTACGAGCAGTACGTC. It is translated as CAIKPTGSYEQYV. The chain employs TRBV10-3 and TRBJ2-7; a weak D match, TRBD1 (6 bases). V lost 7 bases, J lost 1 base, and 11 bases lay in between. Germline assignment: CDR1 ENHRY and CDR2 SYGVKD. This CDR3 is built from 13 residues.

This clonotype appeared a few times. The chain links TRBV11-2 to TRBJ2-7, with TRBD1 as a possible D gene (6 bases). Trimming pared 1 base from V and 2 bases from J, leaving 12 bases between. The CDR3 has 15 amino acids. Germline V gives CDR1 SGHAT, CDR2 FQNNGV. CDR3 protein: CASSLGQDSTYEQYF. Here the CDR3 DNA reads TGTGCCAGCAGCTTAGGACAGGATTCGACCTACGAGCAGTACTTC.

The chain has TRBV5-1 and TRBJ2-6; 9 bases are shared with TRBD1. CDR3 length: 16 residues. With V trimmed by 5 bases and J by 1 base, 4 bases remained unmatched. CDR1 is SGHRS, CDR2 YFSETQ, per germline. CDR3 sequence reads: CASREDRGSGANVLTF. In nucleotides, the CDR3 is TGCGCCAGCAGGGAAGACAGGGGGTCTGGGGCCAACGTCCTGACTTTC.

This clonotype occurred a few times. The J gene is TRBJ2-6, the V gene TRBV5-6; D is unresolved. The CDR3 contains 15 residues. The V gene's germline CDR1 is SGHDT and CDR2 YYEEEE. Trimming took 0 bases from V and 2 from J, leaving 6 bases between them. The CDR3 DNA reads TGTGCCAGCAGCTTGGTGGAGACTGGGGCCAACGTCCTGACTTTC. This codes for CASSLVETGANVLTF.

The sample holds a few counts of this clonotype. The chain joins TRBV7-3 to TRBJ1-1; 7 bases agree with TRBD1. Germline V gene lookup returns CDR1 SGHTA and CDR2 FQGTGA. The CDR3 consists of 18 residues. Germline trimming cut 3 bases from V and 1 base from J; bases unmatched to any gene: 14. The DNA for the CDR3 is TGTGCCAGCAGCTTTGAACCGCTACAGGGGCCGAAGAACACTGAAGCTTTCTTT. This encodes CASSFEPLQGPKNTEAFF.

There are many counts of this clonotype. The V and J genes are TRBV18 and TRBJ1-4; no definite D call. Germline loops: CDR1 KGHSH, CDR2 LQKENI. V was cut by 6 bases and J by 5 bases, with 7 bases left in between. This CDR3 region has 12 residues. This CDR3 is CASSRRNEKLFF. The CDR3 DNA sequence: TGTGCCAGCTCCCGACGGAATGAAAAACTGTTTTTT. Complete variable domain (other parts from reference TRBV18 and TRBJ1-4): NAGVMQNPRHLVRRRGQEARLRCSPMKGHSHVYWYRQLPEEGLKFMVYLQKENIIDESGMPKERFSAEFPKEGPSILRIQQVVRGDSAAYFCASSRRNEKLFFGSGTQLSVL.

The chain joins TRBV6-1 to TRBJ2-7; 7 bases agree with TRBD1. With 5 bases clipped from V and 4 bases from J, the junction kept 5 bases outside the gene matches. This CDR3 contains 13 residues. The germline CDR1 and CDR2 sequences are MNHNS and SASEGT. CDR3 bases: TGTGCCAGCAGTATGGAACAGGGGTACGAGCAGTACGTC. Protein: CASSMEQGYEQYV.

This clonotype has only a few counts. The chain uses TRBV4-1 and TRBJ1-5; 8 nucleotides line up with TRBD1. The CDR3 contains 15 residues. Unmatched junction bases numbered 5, after V lost 1 base and J lost 6 bases. CDR1 is MGHRA, CDR2 YSYEKL, per germline. The CDR3 here is CASSQVGRGPQPQHF. DNA for the CDR3: TGCGCCAGCAGCCAAGTGGGCAGGGGGCCTCAGCCCCAGCATTTT.

This clonotype was picked up a small number of times. The chain is built from TRBV6-5 and TRBJ1-2, with D possibly TRBD1 on 5 matching bases. This CDR3 has 14 amino acids. Deletions cut 2 bases from V and 5 bases from J, with 12 bases between. Germline V gene data show CDR1 as MNHEY and CDR2 as SVGAGI. CDR3 in DNA: TGTGCCAGCAGTTACCAAGAAGGGGAATATGGCTACACCTTC. Translation gives CASSYQEGEYGYTF.

V and J are TRBV30 and TRBJ1-3; the D is unclear. The germline V gene encodes CDR1 GTSNPN and CDR2 SVGIG (reference sequence). The CDR3 runs to 14 residues. V was shortened by 1 base and J by 4 bases, with 11 bases between the two germline ends. CDR3 DNA sequence: TGTGCCTGGAGTGCTTGGTCAGTCGGAAACACCATATATTTT. This translates into CAWSAWSVGNTIYF.

The rearrangement links TRBV18 to TRBJ1-5; unclear D gene. The CDR3 length is 14 residues. Germline lookup yields CDR1 KGHSH and CDR2 LQKENI. V lost 4 bases to trimming and J lost 12 bases, with 19 bases between them. The CDR3, as DNA: TGTGCCAGCTCACTCCCTCCGCCCGGTGTAGTCCAGCATTTT. Translated: CASSLPPPGVVQHF.

The V call is TRBV6-1, the J call TRBJ2-3; perhaps TRBD2 as D (5 bases). Trimming took 4 bases from V and 7 from J, leaving 12 bases between them. This CDR3 region has 13 residues. CDR1 and CDR2 from the germline V gene are MNHNS and SASEGT. This CDR3 reads CASSANEGYTQYF. In nucleotides, the CDR3 is TGTGCCAGCAGTGCTAATGAGGGTTATACGCAGTATTTT.

DNA for the CDR3: TGTGCCAGCAGCCAATTCAACAGGGGCGCTTACGAGCAGTACTTC. Translation gives CASSQFNRGAYEQYF. This chain connects TRBV7-9 to TRBJ2-7, with 7 bases aligning to TRBD1. The CDR3 has 15 amino acids. Looked up from germline, CDR1 is SEHNR and CDR2 is FQNEAQ (reference sequence). With 5 bases clipped from V and 4 bases from J, the junction kept 11 bases outside the gene matches. The entire variable domain, with the rest obtained from reference TRBV7-9 and TRBJ2-7, is as follows: DTGVSQNPRHKITKRGQNVTFRCDPISEHNRLYWYRQTLGQGPEFLTYFQNEAQLEKSRLLSDRFSAERPKGSFSTLEIQRTEQGDSAMYLCASSQFNRGAYEQYFGPGTRLTVT.

Concerning this clonotype itself: At one of its ends the junction is not consistent with the germline gene, which may arise from a read error. The V and J genes are TRBV4-3 and TRBJ2-1, with 12 bases lining up with TRBD2. CDR3 size: 18 residues. Germline assignment: CDR1 LGHNA and CDR2 YSLEER. DNA for the CDR3: TGCGCCAGCAGCCAAGACAAGCGACTAGCGGGGGACTACCATGAGCAGTTCTTC. Its protein is CASSQDKRLAGDYHEQFF.

This clonotype was counted between two and nine times. This sequence joins TRBV12-3 or TRBV12-4 and TRBJ1-5, with D possibly TRBD1 on 5 matching bases. The CDR3 covers 14 residues. V lost 3 bases, J lost 10 bases, and 16 bases lay in between. In nucleotides, the CDR3 is TGTGCCAGCAGTTTCGCAGGGAAGGCAGGTCCCCAGCATTTT. This gives the protein CASSFAGKAGPQHF.

This clonotype has more than one count but fewer than ten. The chain links TRBV20-1 to TRBJ2-5; D unresolved. The CDR3 length is 14 residues. Germline V gene sequence: CDR1 DFQATT, CDR2 SNEGSKA (reference sequence). V lost 6 bases and J lost 1, with 15 bases in between. The CDR3 reads CSAKTKRFQETQYF. The CDR3 bases are TGCAGTGCCAAGACCAAGCGATTCCAAGAGACCCAGTACTTC.

V gene TRBV4-1 combines with J gene TRBJ2-3; D is ambiguous. V shed 2 bases and J shed 0 bases, with 9 bases lying between them. Germline values: CDR1 MGHRA, CDR2 YSYEKL. CDR3 length: 15 amino acids. In DNA form, the CDR3 reads TGCGCCAGCAGCCAATACGGGCGAAGCACAGATACGCAGTATTTT. Amino acids: CASSQYGRSTDTQYF.

This sequence joins TRBV20-1 and TRBJ1-1, with 10 bases identical to TRBD1. Germline CDR1 reads DFQATT; CDR2 reads SNEGSKA (reference sequence). J gave up 0 bases and V 8 bases, and 9 bases lay outside the gene matches. The CDR3 length is 15 residues. CDR3 nucleotide sequence: TGCAGTCCATATTGGGACAGGGGAATGAACACTGAAGCTTTCTTT. Its translation is CSPYWDRGMNTEAFF.

V usage is TRBV29-1 and J usage is TRBJ1-2; TRBD1 is a possible D gene (5 bases). CDR1 SQVTM and CDR2 ANQGSEA come from the germline V gene. V dropped 1 base and J dropped 7 bases, with 13 bases sitting between them. The CDR3 contains 13 residues. The CDR3 reads CSVEGFGGVGYTF. CDR3 nucleotide sequence: TGCAGCGTTGAAGGTTTTGGAGGGGTTGGCTACACCTTC.

This clonotype was observed a few times. V is TRBV4-1 and J is TRBJ1-1; D is perhaps TRBD1 (6 bases). Germline values: CDR1 MGHRA, CDR2 YSYEKL. V was clipped by 2 bases and J by 1 base, with 11 bases between them. This CDR3 spans 15 amino acids. The CDR3 nucleotides read TGCGCCAGCAGCCAAATAGGACAGCGGAACACTGAAGCTTTCTTT. Translating gives CASSQIGQRNTEAFF.

This clonotype has more than one count but fewer than ten. The gene calls are TRBV12-3 or TRBV12-4 and TRBJ2-2, with D possibly being TRBD1 (6 bases). The CDR3 covers 13 residues. Trimming shortened V by 7 bases and J by 6 bases, and 12 bases separated the two germline ends. This chain's CDR3 is CASNQQGPGELFF. The CDR3 DNA sequence: TGTGCCAGCAACCAACAGGGTCCCGGGGAGCTGTTTTTT.

CDR3 sequence reads: CASSHEGFTDTQYF. The CDR3 DNA sequence: TGTGCCAGCAGCCACGAGGGGTTCACAGATACGCAGTATTTT. This chain connects TRBV7-8 to TRBJ2-3; D assignment may be TRBD1 or TRBD2 (5 bases each). This CDR3 comprises 14 residues. In germline, CDR1 is SGHVS, CDR2 FQNEAQ. V lost 5 bases, J lost 2 bases, and 11 bases lay in between.

This clonotype was counted between two and nine times. The rearrangement uses TRBV4-3 and TRBJ2-2; D is uncertain. This CDR3 comprises 17 residues. The germline gives CDR1 LGHNA, CDR2 YSLEER. The V and J ends lost 0 bases and 1 base respectively, with 12 bases between them. The CDR3 loop reads CASSQDIRTLNTGELFF. The CDR3 DNA is TGCGCCAGCAGCCAAGATATCCGGACCCTGAACACCGGGGAGCTGTTTTTT.

V is TRBV11-2 and J is TRBJ1-1; 10 nucleotides line up with TRBD1. CDR3 length: 15 amino acids. Germline-derived CDR1 and CDR2 are SGHAT and FQNNGV. J lost 7 bases, V lost 3 bases, and 8 bases had no gene match. CDR3 bases: TGTGCCAGCAGCTTGTTGGGGACAGGGGATATTGAAGCTTTCTTT. The encoded protein is CASSLLGTGDIEAFF.

This chain uses TRBV7-2 with TRBJ2-3; D not resolved. Germline V CDR1 and CDR2: SGHTA, FQGNSA. V gave up 1 base and J gave up 7 bases, with 9 bases separating them. The CDR3 totals 13 residues. The CDR3 loop reads CASSLETGNTQYF. CDR3 coding DNA: TGTGCCAGCAGCTTAGAGACTGGCAATACGCAGTATTTT.

This clonotype showed up just a few times. This chain connects TRBV12-5 to TRBJ2-1; D is uncertain. The germline V and J ends were trimmed by 2 bases and 7 bases, with 9 bases remaining between them. CDR1 LGHNT and CDR2 FRNRAP come from the germline V gene. The CDR3 runs 13 residues. The CDR3 loop reads CASGLSRSNEQFF. CDR3 in DNA: TGTGCTAGTGGTTTGTCGCGCTCGAATGAGCAGTTCTTC.

There are a few counts of this clonotype. V and J are TRBV9 and TRBJ2-7; maybe TRBD2 (6 bases). The CDR3 spans 13 residues. V lost 0 bases and J 3 bases, leaving 7 bases between the germline ends. The V gene's germline CDR1 is SGDLS and CDR2 YYNGEE. The CDR3 spells CASSVAGDYEQYF. The CDR3 coding sequence is TGTGCCAGCAGCGTAGCGGGGGACTACGAGCAGTACTTC.